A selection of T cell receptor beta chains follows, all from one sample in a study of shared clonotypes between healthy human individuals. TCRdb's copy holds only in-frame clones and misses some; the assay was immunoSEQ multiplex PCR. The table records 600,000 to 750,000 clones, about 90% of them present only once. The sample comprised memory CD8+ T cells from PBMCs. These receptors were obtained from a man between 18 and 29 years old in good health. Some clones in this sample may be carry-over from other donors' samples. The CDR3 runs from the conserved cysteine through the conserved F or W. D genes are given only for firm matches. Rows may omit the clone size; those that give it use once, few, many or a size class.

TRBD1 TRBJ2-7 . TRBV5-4 TGTGCCAGCAGCTTTGGGACAGAATACGAGCAGTACTTC CASSFGTEYEQYF
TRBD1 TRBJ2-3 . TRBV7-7 TGTGCCAGCAGCTTAGCGTCAGGCAGGGGGAATACGCAGTATTTT CASSLASGRGNTQYF
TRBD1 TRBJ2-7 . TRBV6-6 TGTGCCAGCAGTCCACAGGGGCTCGAGCAGTACTTC CASSPQGLEQYF
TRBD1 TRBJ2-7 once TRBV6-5 TGTGCCAGCAGGAGAAGACAGGGAACCTACGAGCAGTACTTC CASRRRQGTYEQYF
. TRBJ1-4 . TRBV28 TGTGCCAGCAGCCGGGACACCTCTACTAATGAAAAACTGTTTTTT CASSRDTSTNEKLFF
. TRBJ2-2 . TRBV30 TGTGCCTGGAGTAACCTCCTCGGCAGACATTCCAACACCGGGGAGCTGTTTTTT CAWSNLLGRHSNTGELFF
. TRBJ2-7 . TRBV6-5 TGTGCCAGCAGAGACATGGCGGCCTACGAGCAGTACTTC CASRDMAAYEQYF
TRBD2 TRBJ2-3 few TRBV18 TGTGCCAGCTCACCAGGACTAGCGGGAGCATTAGATACGCAGTATTTT CASSPGLAGALDTQYF
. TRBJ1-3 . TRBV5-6 TGTGCCAGCAGCTTGGCCCCTGGGACACAGGGAAACACCATATATTTT CASSLAPGTQGNTIYF
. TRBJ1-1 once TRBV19 TGTGCCAGTAGTATAGGGGAGGGGTACACTGAAGCTTTCTTT CASSIGEGYTEAFF
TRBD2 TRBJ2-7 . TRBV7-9 TGTGCCAGCAGCTTAGCGATACTAGCGGGAGGGACCTACGAGCAGTACTTC CASSLAILAGGTYEQYF